A single sample gave rise to the 32 T cell receptor beta chains below, sequenced in a study of beta chain features in type 1 diabetes. The whole isolated RNA underwent reverse transcription, so sequencing captured expressed TCRB transcripts. The repertoire was sequenced with immunoSEQ multiplex PCR; TCRdb's copy has only in-frame clones and lacks some. This table has about 340,000 clones, less than 10% appearing once. Sample: central memory CD4+ T cells from blood. These receptors were obtained from a woman aged 18-35 years in good health.

The chain couples TRBV7-9 to TRBJ1-2, with TRBD1 matching 8 bases. The CDR3 runs to 15 residues. Germline assignment: CDR1 SEHNR and CDR2 FQNEAQ (reference sequence). The trim removed 5 bases at V and 6 bases at J, leaving 11 bases unmatched. The CDR3 sequence: CASSPSTGALDGYTF. In DNA, the CDR3 is TGTGCCAGCAGCCCGTCGACAGGGGCTTTGGATGGCTACACCTTC. Full variable domain (missing parts from reference TRBV7-9 and TRBJ1-2): DTGVSQNPRHKITKRGQNVTFRCDPISEHNRLYWYRQTLGQGPEFLTYFQNEAQLEKSRLLSDRFSAERPKGSFSTLEIQRTEQGDSAMYLCASSPSTGALDGYTFGSGTRLTVV.

The sample holds a few counts of this clone. This chain uses TRBV6-5 with TRBJ2-3, with 11 positions matching TRBD2. The CDR3 contains 15 residues. The junction had 5 bases not matched to a gene; V was cut back by 6 bases and J by 3 bases. The V gene's germline CDR1 is MNHEY and CDR2 SVGAGI. The chain's CDR3 is CASSRLAGLTDTQYF. The CDR3 nucleotides read TGTGCCAGCAGCAGACTAGCGGGACTAACAGATACGCAGTATTTT.

As regards this clone: With a much larger clone just one base away, this may be a read error. Other DNA sequences in the same sample also yield this CDR3. V and J are TRBV27 and TRBJ2-7; D remains unclear. Trimming took off 3 bases at V and 1 base at J, with 1 base between the two ends. The CDR3 spans 11 residues. Germline values: CDR1 MNHEY, CDR2 SMNVEV (reference sequence). The CDR3 nucleotides read TGTGCCAGCAGTTTGTCCTACGAGCAGTACTTC. Translation: CASSLSYEQYF.

The chain combines TRBV10-3 with TRBJ2-7; 13 bases map to TRBD2. The V and J ends lost 4 bases and 10 bases, in that order; junction bases with no gene match: 7. CDR1 is ENHRY, CDR2 SYGVKD, per germline. The CDR3 totals 14 residues. The CDR3 DNA reads as TGTGCCATCAGTGCAGGACTAGCGGGAGACCCACAGTACTTC. This codes for CAISAGLAGDPQYF.

This clone has at least ten counts. V is TRBV10-3 and J is TRBJ2-5; D gene ambiguous. CDR3 length: 12 residues. Germline V gene data show CDR1 as ENHRY and CDR2 as SYGVKD. Trimming removed 5 bases at V and 4 bases at J, with 8 bases between. The CDR3 here is CAISRESETQYF. The CDR3 DNA is TGTGCCATCAGTCGAGAGTCAGAGACCCAGTACTTC.

J is TRBJ2-2 and V is TRBV7-3, with 8 bases that match TRBD2. Germline V gene lookup returns CDR1 SGHTA and CDR2 FQGTGA. This CDR3 is 15 amino acids long. The junction had 4 bases not matched to a gene; V was cut back by 2 bases and J by 5 bases. CDR3 amino acids: CASSLFGGRTGELFF. CDR3 sequence (DNA): TGTGCCAGCAGCTTATTTGGCGGGAGGACCGGGGAGCTGTTTTTT. Filled out from reference TRBV7-3 and TRBJ2-2, the complete variable domain reads GAGVSQTPSNKVTEKGKYVELRCDPISGHTALYWYRQSLGQGPEFLIYFQGTGAADDSGLPNDRFFAVRPEGSVSTLKIQRTERGDSAVYLCASSLFGGRTGELFFGEGSRLTVL.

This sequence joins TRBV7-2 and TRBJ2-3; 9 bases are a match to TRBD2. V shed 3 bases, J shed 6 bases, and the junction held 13 bases outside the gene matches. The CDR3 is 17 amino acids. In germline, CDR1 is SGHTA, CDR2 FQGNSA. The CDR3 DNA sequence: TGTGCCAGCAGCTTGGTATCTAGCGGGGTTCCGGGGGATACGCAGTATTTT. This codes for CASSLVSSGVPGDTQYF.

CDR3 sequence reads: CASSLAGRPMNTEAFF. Here the CDR3 DNA reads TGTGCCAGCAGCTTAGCCGGCAGGCCCATGAACACTGAAGCTTTCTTT. J is TRBJ1-1 and V is TRBV7-2; D not certain. CDR1 is SGHTA, CDR2 FQGNSA, per germline. This CDR3 has 16 residues. V was shortened by 0 bases and J by 0 bases, with 11 bases between the two germline ends.

This CDR3 reads CASSLDYNSPLHF. CDR3 bases: TGTGCCAGCAGCTTAGACTATAATTCACCCCTCCACTTT. The chain recombines TRBV7-8 with TRBJ1-6; D is uncertain. The V gene's germline CDR1 is SGHVS and CDR2 FQNEAQ. Trimming took off 1 base at V and 3 bases at J, with 1 base between the two ends. This CDR3 spans 13 amino acids.

V usage is TRBV29-1 and J usage is TRBJ1-5; a weak D match, TRBD1 (5 bases). The CDR3 extends over 14 amino acids. V lost 7 bases and J 5 bases, leaving 18 bases between the germline ends. Germline assignment: CDR1 SQVTM and CDR2 ANQGSEA. In DNA, the CDR3 is TGCAGCGCTGCCACCGGGACTGGGGATCAGCCCCAGCATTTT. It translates to CSAATGTGDQPQHF.

This chain joins TRBV10-1 and TRBJ1-5; no firm D call. CDR3 length equals 13 residues. Germline values: CDR1 WNHNN, CDR2 SYGVQD (reference sequence). Trimming removed 6 bases at V and 4 bases at J, with 10 bases between. The CDR3 protein is CASSPGPNQPQHF. CDR3 in DNA: TGCGCCAGCAGCCCCGGGCCAAATCAGCCCCAGCATTTT.

This clone was recorded a few times. This chain links TRBV19 with TRBJ1-5; a weak D match, TRBD1 (6 bases). This CDR3 has 14 amino acids. The ends were cut back, 7 bases at V and 1 base at J, with 11 bases in the middle. Germline lookup yields CDR1 LNHDA and CDR2 SQIVND (reference sequence). The CDR3 DNA follows: TGTGCCAGTACCCTAACAGGGAGCAATCAGCCCCAGCATTTT. This gives the protein CASTLTGSNQPQHF.

This clone was seen more than once but under ten times. V and J are TRBV28 and TRBJ2-7; no reliable D call. Germline lookup yields CDR1 MDHEN and CDR2 SYDVKM. V was trimmed by 0 bases and J by 3 bases, leaving 6 bases between them. The CDR3 runs 13 residues. The CDR3 loop is CASSLWSGYEQYF. The CDR3 region has the DNA TGTGCCAGCAGTTTATGGTCCGGCTACGAGCAGTACTTC. The entire variable domain, with the rest obtained from reference TRBV28 and TRBJ2-7, is as follows: DVKVTQSSRYLVKRTGEKVFLECVQDMDHENMFWYRQDPGLGLRLIYFSYDVKMKEKGDIPEGYSVSREKKERFSLILESASTNQTSMYLCASSLWSGYEQYFGPGTRLTVT.

There are a few counts of this clone. The chain carries TRBV5-1 and TRBJ2-1; 11 nucleotides align to TRBD2. Germline V gives CDR1 SGHRS, CDR2 YFSETQ. Trimming cost V 2 bases and J 9 bases; bases outside gene matches: 10. The CDR3 has 16 amino acids. DNA of the CDR3: TGCGCCAGCAGCTTTTCCCTAGCGGGAGGATTGGTTGAGCAGTTCTTC. This translates into CASSFSLAGGLVEQFF.

The chain joins TRBV20-1 to TRBJ2-1; D might be TRBD1 or TRBD2, each matching 5 bases. V was cut by 6 bases and J by 9 bases, with 12 bases left in between. Germline V gene data show CDR1 as DFQATT and CDR2 as SNEGSKA (reference sequence). The CDR3 is 11 amino acids. CDR3 protein: CSAEGHAEQFF. DNA of the CDR3: TGCAGTGCCGAGGGGCACGCTGAGCAGTTCTTC.

This rearrangement joins TRBV4-3 to TRBJ2-2; TRBD2 aligns across 10 bases. The J segment lost 5 bases and the V segment lost 0 bases, leaving 3 bases of the junction unmatched. The CDR3 extends over 16 amino acids. CDR1 and CDR2 from the germline V gene are LGHNA and YSLEER. This CDR3 reads CASSQELAGRTGELFF. DNA of the CDR3: TGCGCCAGCAGCCAAGAACTAGCGGGGAGGACCGGGGAGCTGTTTTTT.

This clone was seen ten or more times. The chain combines TRBV28 with TRBJ2-1, with D hard to call. The germline V and J ends were trimmed by 4 bases and 7 bases, with 17 bases remaining between them. The CDR3 has 15 amino acids. Per germline, CDR1 MDHEN and CDR2 SYDVKM. This CDR3 reads CASSSPRGTRNEQFF. DNA of the CDR3: TGTGCCAGCAGTTCTCCGAGAGGTACCCGAAATGAGCAGTTCTTC.

This clone was counted only a few times. The chain couples TRBV9 to TRBJ1-3; D is unclear. Trimming took 0 bases from V and 0 from J, leaving 10 bases between them. This CDR3 spans 16 amino acids. Germline CDR1 reads SGDLS; CDR2 reads YYNGEE. CDR3 in amino acids: CASSVGNSYSGNTIYF. In nucleotides, the CDR3 is TGTGCCAGCAGCGTAGGGAACAGCTACTCTGGAAACACCATATATTTT.

V is TRBV9 and J is TRBJ2-2; no definite D call. CDR3 length: 16 amino acids. CDR1 SGDLS and CDR2 YYNGEE come from the germline V gene. Trimming stripped 0 bases from V and 4 bases from J, with 13 bases between. In nucleotides, the CDR3 is TGTGCCAGCAGCGTAGCTGTGGGTCCCCTCACCGGGGAGCTGTTTTTT. Its protein product is CASSVAVGPLTGELFF.

The chain employs TRBV27 and TRBJ2-7, with D tentatively TRBD1 or TRBD2 (5 bases each). Germline CDR1 and CDR2: MNHEY and SMNVEV (reference sequence). The CDR3 covers 12 residues. V was clipped by 10 bases and J by 2 bases, with 12 bases between them. DNA for the CDR3: TGTGCCACTGGGGACCGAACCTACGAGCAGTACTTC. It translates to CATGDRTYEQYF.

At least ten counts were recorded for this clone. The sample carries other DNA sequences with the same CDR3. The V and J genes are TRBV14 and TRBJ1-2; D remains ambiguous. The CDR3 is 13 residues long. Germline-derived CDR1 and CDR2 are SGHDN and FVKESK. Trimming removed 3 bases at V and 2 bases at J, with 7 bases between. The CDR3 sequence: CASSHRGNYGYTF. The CDR3 DNA follows: TGTGCCAGCAGCCACCGGGGAAACTATGGCTACACCTTC.

V usage is TRBV25-1 and J usage is TRBJ2-7, with a possible D match to TRBD1 (6 bases). The V end lost 3 bases, the J end lost 11 bases, and 11 bases lay between the germline ends. CDR1 is MGHDK and CDR2 is SYGVNS in the germline V gene. The CDR3 consists of 11 residues. The CDR3 loop is CASSDFRQEYF. The CDR3 DNA is TGTGCCAGCAGTGATTTTCGACAGGAGTACTTC.

This clone was observed a handful of times. The chain employs TRBV27 and TRBJ2-1; D gene uncertain. The CDR3 covers 15 residues. The germline V gene has CDR1 MNHEY and CDR2 SMNVEV (reference sequence). Trimming left V 3 bases short and J 5 bases short, with 14 bases between. This CDR3 reads CASSFFSGTNNEQFF. The CDR3 region has the DNA TGTGCCAGCAGTTTCTTCTCCGGAACCAACAATGAGCAGTTCTTC.

The chain links TRBV15 to TRBJ1-1; 8 bases are shared with TRBD1. CDR1 and CDR2 from the germline V gene are LNHNV and YYDKDF (reference sequence). The CDR3 runs 13 residues. V trimming: 5 bases; J trimming: 7 bases; junction bases outside the gene matches: 6. Written as DNA, the CDR3 is TGTGCCACCAGCCCCGGACAGGGTCGTGAAGCTTTCTTT. Translated, it gives CATSPGQGREAFF.

This clone was observed many times. V and J are TRBV7-9 and TRBJ1-4; D not resolved. V lost 8 bases, J lost 5 bases, and 15 bases lay in between. There are 14 residues in the CDR3. Per germline, CDR1 SEHNR and CDR2 FQNEAQ (reference sequence). This CDR3 reads CASARTAPNEKLFF. The CDR3 DNA follows: TGTGCCAGCGCCAGGACGGCCCCGAATGAAAAACTGTTTTTT.

In regard to this clone: In the same sample, other DNA sequences code for this CDR3. The chain recombines TRBV2 with TRBJ2-5; D remains unclear. The CDR3 length is 12 residues. V lost 7 bases, J lost 0 bases, and 6 bases lay in between. Germline V gene data show CDR1 as SNHLY and CDR2 as FYNNEI. Here the CDR3 reads CASTLNQETQYF. CDR3 nucleotide sequence: TGTGCCAGCACGTTAAACCAAGAGACCCAGTACTTC.

A few counts support this clone. The V and J genes are TRBV7-2 and TRBJ2-1; 10 nucleotides align to TRBD2. J was trimmed by 14 bases and V by 7 bases; bases with no gene match: 8. Germline loops: CDR1 SGHTA, CDR2 FQGNSA. The CDR3 consists of 12 residues. The CDR3 DNA reads as TGTGCCAGCACCCTTACTAGCGGGAAAAAGTTCTTC. This sequence encodes CASTLTSGKKFF.

This clone was seen only a few times. CDR3 protein: CASSLSISTNEKLFF. The CDR3 DNA reads as TGTGCCAGCAGCTTATCCATATCAACTAATGAAAAACTGTTTTTT. The chain is built from TRBV7-9 and TRBJ1-4; D is uncertain. The germline V gene has CDR1 SEHNR and CDR2 FQNEAQ (reference sequence). Trimming shortened V by 2 bases and J by 0 bases, and 7 bases separated the two germline ends. CDR3 size: 15 residues.

The genes are TRBV29-1 and TRBJ1-2, with no clear D. V dropped 7 bases and J dropped 8 bases, with 14 bases sitting between them. Germline V lookup: CDR1 SQVTM, CDR2 ANQGSEA. The CDR3 is 11 residues long. The CDR3 sequence is CSALRKGGYTF. The CDR3 DNA reads as TGCAGCGCCCTGAGAAAAGGAGGCTACACCTTC. Full variable domain (outside the CDR3, taken from reference TRBV29-1 and TRBJ1-2): SAVISQKPSRDICQRGTSLTIQCQVDSQVTMMFWYRQQPGQSLTLIATANQGSEATYESGFVIDKFPISRPNLTFSTLTVSNMSPEDSSIYLCSALRKGGYTFGSGTRLTVV.

This rearrangement joins TRBV5-1 to TRBJ2-6; D perhaps matches TRBD1 (5 bases). The CDR3 extends over 15 amino acids. CDR1 SGHRS and CDR2 YFSETQ come from the germline V gene. Trimming removed 0 bases from V and 2 bases from J, with 6 bases in between. In DNA form, the CDR3 reads TGCGCCAGCAGCTTGGAAGGGGCTGGGGCCAACGTCCTGACTTTC. Translating it yields CASSLEGAGANVLTF.

This clone was counted only a few times. The CDR3 sequence is CASSSERTDTQYF. CDR3 bases: TGCGCCAGCAGCTCAGAGCGCACAGATACGCAGTATTTT. The chain carries TRBV5-1 and TRBJ2-3; D gene ambiguous. The CDR3 contains 13 residues. CDR1 SGHRS and CDR2 YFSETQ come from the germline V gene. The V end was cut by 3 bases, the J end by 1 base, with 6 bases between.

The CDR3: CASRHGQHQETQYF. The CDR3 DNA follows: TGTGCCAGCAGACACGGACAGCACCAAGAGACCCAGTACTTC. The chain combines TRBV7-5 with TRBJ2-5; the DNA was not compared with TRBD1, the D call given in the table. TRBV7-5 constitutes a pseudogene. The CDR3 spans 14 residues.